A selection of T cell receptor beta chains follows, all from one sample in a study of T cell repertoires in cytomegalovirus infection. TCRdb analysed the reads with MiXCR anew, one entry per CDR3 protein. The repertoire holds 900,000 to 950,000 distinct CDR3 sequences, with around 29% as singletons. Their recognized antigens are unknown. The starting material was cultured CD8+ T cells from PBMCs, obtained from culture after CMV antigen stimulation. The receptors were sampled from a human donor in good health (CMV status not recorded). Some clones in this sample may be carry-over from other donors' samples. The CDR3 runs from the conserved cysteine through the conserved F or W. Each record gives: clone size, J gene, CDR3 length, D gene, V gene, CDR3 DNA, CDR3 protein. D genes are given only for firm matches. Clone size is shown for a subset of rows, as once, few, many or a class of expanded clone.

few	TRBJ1-2	14	.	TRBV4-1	TGCGCCAGCAGCCAAGATCCAGCCGCCTATGGCTACACCTTC	CASSQDPAAYGYTF
.	TRBJ2-1	14	TRBD2	TRBV27	TGTGCCACCACAGTGACTAGCCGGTACAATGAGCAGTTCTTC	CATTVTSRYNEQFF
few	TRBJ2-6	18	TRBD1	TRBV9	TGTGCCAGCAGCGCCGGGGGGACAGGGGTTACTGGGGCCAACGTCCTGACTTTC	CASSAGGTGVTGANVLTF
.	TRBJ1-1	12	.	TRBV5-6	TGTGCCAGCAGCGAAACTGGGGGGCAGGCTTTCTTT	CASSETGGQAFF
.	TRBJ2-1	14	TRBD2	TRBV6-6	TGTGCCAGCAGTTCGGCTAGCGGATACAATGAGCAGTTCTTC	CASSSASGYNEQFF
.	TRBJ2-1	11	.	TRBV24-1	TGTGCCACCCAACGGGACGAGGAGCAGTTCTTC	CATQRDEEQFF
few	TRBJ1-5	16	TRBD1	TRBV7-9	TGTGCCAGCAGCAAGACAGGGGCGGGCGGCAATCAGCCCCAGCATTTT	CASSKTGAGGNQPQHF
.	TRBJ1-1	13	.	TRBV19	TGTGCCAGCATTTTCGCCGGGAGCACTGAAGCTTTCTTT	CASIFAGSTEAFF
.	TRBJ2-2	18	.	TRBV6-1	TGTGCCAGCAGTGGCCCACCTTGGCAGGGGATGAACACCGGGGAGCTGTTTTTT	CASSGPPWQGMNTGELFF
few	TRBJ2-1	17	TRBD2	TRBV7-6	TGTGCCAGCAGCTTGATTTCTAGCGGGGGGTCCTACAATGAGCAGTTCTTC	CASSLISSGGSYNEQFF
.	TRBJ2-2	16	.	TRBV27	TGTGCCAGCAGTTTATCGATCGGGGCTAACACCGGGGAGCTGTTTTTT	CASSLSIGANTGELFF
.	TRBJ2-1	12	.	TRBV19	TGTGCCAGTAGTACGAAAAATCTTGAGCAGTTCTTC	CASSTKNLEQFF
.	TRBJ2-5	16	TRBD1	TRBV7-9	TGTGCCAGCAGCCCAACCGAAGACAGGGCTTTCGAGACCCAGTACTTC	CASSPTEDRAFETQYF
many	TRBJ1-5	14	.	TRBV27	TGTGCCAGCAGCCCACAAGGGGCCAATCAGCCCCAGCATTTT	CASSPQGANQPQHF
few	TRBJ2-1	14	.	TRBV4-1	TGCGCCAGCCTCGGGGGGCCGGGGCACAATGAGCAGTTCTTC	CASLGGPGHNEQFF
.	TRBJ2-5	14	TRBD2	TRBV29-1	TGCAGCGTTTCAGTAGCGGGGTACCAAGAGACCCAGTACTTC	CSVSVAGYQETQYF
.	TRBJ2-5	14	.	TRBV2	TGTGCCAGCAGTGAAATAGCACTGCAAGAGACCCAGTACTTC	CASSEIALQETQYF
few	TRBJ2-7	14	.	TRBV12-3/TRBV12-4	TGTGCCAGCAGTTTAGGGGCAGGGATATACGAGCAGTACTTC	CASSLGAGIYEQYF
.	TRBJ2-1	14	.	TRBV6-2/TRBV6-3	TGTGCCAGCAGTTTACAGGGTATGGTGGGTGAGCAGTTCTTC	CASSLQGMVGEQFF
.	TRBJ1-1	15	TRBD1	TRBV7-3	TGTGCCAGCAGCTCGGAGGGACAGATTAACATTGAAGCTTTCTTT	CASSSEGQINIEAFF
many	TRBJ1-1	16	.	TRBV7-2	TGTGCCAGCAGCTTAGGGGGCCAGATTATGAACACTGAAGCTTTCTTT	CASSLGGQIMNTEAFF
.	TRBJ2-1	15	TRBD1	TRBV2	TGTGCCAGCAGAGGGGACAGGGGGACACTGGATGAGCAGTTCTTC	CASRGDRGTLDEQFF
many	TRBJ2-1	12	.	TRBV7-9	TGTGCCAGCAGCTTAGACTACAATGAGCAGTTCTTC	CASSLDYNEQFF
.	TRBJ1-3	16	.	TRBV27	TGTGCCAGCAGCCCAACAGGTCCCTTGGCCGGAAACACCATATATTTT	CASSPTGPLAGNTIYF
.	TRBJ1-4	14	.	TRBV11-2	TGTGCCAGCGGGAGGCAGGGATTTAATGAAAAACTGTTTTTT	CASGRQGFNEKLFF
many	TRBJ1-1	13	.	TRBV7-6	TGTGCCAGCAGCTTAGAGAGTGACACTGAAGCTTTCTTT	CASSLESDTEAFF
few	TRBJ2-7	15	.	TRBV7-9	TGTGCCAGCAGCTCACAAGGGACCGACACCTACGAGCAGTACTTC	CASSSQGTDTYEQYF
.	TRBJ2-3	15	.	TRBV5-8	TGTGCCAGCAGCTTTAGTGGGCAGGGCACAGATACGCAGTATTTT	CASSFSGQGTDTQYF
.	TRBJ2-3	17	.	TRBV4-1	TGCGCCAGCAGCCAGAGGGCTCGCGGGGACAGCACAGATACGCAGTATTTT	CASSQRARGDSTDTQYF
few	TRBJ2-1	14	.	TRBV28	TGTGCCAGCAACCCGACAGGCCGAAACAATGAGCAGTTCTTC	CASNPTGRNNEQFF
.	TRBJ2-3	15	TRBD1	TRBV27	TGTGCCACCTGGGAAGGGGGCTTAGTAGAAGATACGCAGTATTTT	CATWEGGLVEDTQYF
.	TRBJ2-3	16	.	TRBV6-4	TGTGCCAGCAGTGTCTACCAGGGATTCGACACAGATACGCAGTATTTT	CASSVYQGFDTDTQYF
few	TRBJ2-7	16	.	TRBV6-1	TGTGCCAGCAGTGAAGCCCCAGATGGGGCAGTCTACGAGCAGTACTTC	CASSEAPDGAVYEQYF
few	TRBJ2-3	19	TRBD2	TRBV6-1	TGTGCCAGCAGTGGGGAGACTAGCGGGGGGGCAGTTGACACAGATACGCAGTATTTT	CASSGETSGGAVDTDTQYF
few	TRBJ1-2	16	.	TRBV11-1	TGTGCCAGCAGCGCCCGCGTACCGGCTTCGGAGGCTGGCTACACCTTC	CASSARVPASEAGYTF
few	TRBJ2-2	14	.	TRBV6-2/TRBV6-3	TGTGCCAGCAGTTACTCGACTATCCCCGGGGAGCTGTTTTTT	CASSYSTIPGELFF
.	TRBJ1-3	15	.	TRBV20-1	TGCAGTGCAATCCCACCGAGCTACTCTGGAAACACCATATATTTT	CSAIPPSYSGNTIYF
.	TRBJ1-6	16	TRBD1	TRBV7-6	TGTGCCAGCAGCTTGGACAGGGGGTCCTATAATTCACCCCTCCACTTT	CASSLDRGSYNSPLHF
few	TRBJ2-1	15	.	TRBV12-3/TRBV12-4	TGTGCCAGCAGTTCCACAGGGCCGGGGAACAATGAGCAGTTCTTC	CASSSTGPGNNEQFF
few	TRBJ1-2	14	.	TRBV10-3	TGTGCCATCAGTGCCCTGACTACGGGCGATGGCTACACCTTC	CAISALTTGDGYTF
.	TRBJ2-1	15	TRBD2	TRBV6-5	TGTGCCAGCACCTTTGGCGGGGGGTATCTGAATGAGCAGTTCTTC	CASTFGGGYLNEQFF
few	TRBJ2-1	18	.	TRBV20-1	TGCAGTGCTAGAGACAACGCTGCGGCGGGGGCCCGGTTCGGTGAGCAGTTCTTC	CSARDNAAAGARFGEQFF
few	TRBJ1-1	14	.	TRBV5-1	TGCGCCAGCAGCTTTAGACAACAGAACACTGAAGCTTTCTTT	CASSFRQQNTEAFF
once	TRBJ2-5	16	TRBD1	TRBV7-9	TGTGCCAGCAGTGAGCCGACAGGGGCTTTAGAAGAGACCCAGTACTTC	CASSEPTGALEETQYF
few	TRBJ2-1	14	TRBD1	TRBV6-6	TGTGCCAGCAGTCATGGACAGGGCGGATCTGAGCAGTTCTTC	CASSHGQGGSEQFF
.	TRBJ2-5	15	TRBD1	TRBV11-2	TGTGCCAGCAGCTCCTCGGCAGGGGGTGATGAGACCCAGTACTTC	CASSSSAGGDETQYF
.	TRBJ1-1	14	.	TRBV12-3/TRBV12-4	TGTGCCAGCAGTTGGGGGGTCTTGAACACTGAAGCTTTCTTT	CASSWGVLNTEAFF
few	TRBJ2-6	16	.	TRBV6-1	TGTGCCATACCATCAGTGGGCAGTTCTGGGGCCAACGTCCTGACTTTC	CAIPSVGSSGANVLTF
many	TRBJ1-1	16	TRBD1	TRBV6-1	TGTGCCAGCAGCCCTCGGACAGGGGACGGGAACACTGAAGCTTTCTTT	CASSPRTGDGNTEAFF
.	TRBJ2-3	16	TRBD2	TRBV6-1	TGTGCCAGCAGCCGACTAGCGGGGGGCCTGACAGATACGCAGTATTTT	CASSRLAGGLTDTQYF
.	TRBJ2-2	14	.	TRBV27	TGTGCCAGCACCGAGTTTCCGCTTCGCGGGGAGCTGTTTTTT	CASTEFPLRGELFF
.	TRBJ2-5	13	.	TRBV2	TGTGCCACCCCACCCAGCAGGGCCGAGACCCAGTACTTC	CATPPSRAETQYF
.	TRBJ2-2	14	.	TRBV7-6	TGTGCCAGCAGCTTAAAGGGGTACGCCGGGGAGCTGTTTTTT	CASSLKGYAGELFF
.	TRBJ1-2	13	.	TRBV3-1	TGTGCCAGCAGCCCGACCCCCCCCGGGCTGGGAACCTTC	CASSPTPPGLGTF
.	TRBJ1-1	17	.	TRBV10-3	TGTGCCATCCTTCGAACGACAGGTTTGGGGACGGACACTGAAGCTTTCTTT	CAILRTTGLGTDTEAFF
.	TRBJ2-2	16	.	TRBV4-1	TGCGCCAGCAGCCAAGCCCGACAGCCCAAGACCGGGGAGCTGTTTTTT	CASSQARQPKTGELFF
.	TRBJ1-5	15	.	TRBV6-5	TGTGCCAGCAGTCCTTGGGGACAACGGGATCAGCCCCAGCATTTT	CASSPWGQRDQPQHF
few	TRBJ2-3	14	.	TRBV27	TGTGCCAGCAGTCCGACTCCTAGCACAGATACGCAGTATTTT	CASSPTPSTDTQYF
many	TRBJ1-1	14	.	TRBV28	TGTGCCAGCAGTTCTCCCGGGGACGGCACTGAAGCTTTCTTT	CASSSPGDGTEAFF